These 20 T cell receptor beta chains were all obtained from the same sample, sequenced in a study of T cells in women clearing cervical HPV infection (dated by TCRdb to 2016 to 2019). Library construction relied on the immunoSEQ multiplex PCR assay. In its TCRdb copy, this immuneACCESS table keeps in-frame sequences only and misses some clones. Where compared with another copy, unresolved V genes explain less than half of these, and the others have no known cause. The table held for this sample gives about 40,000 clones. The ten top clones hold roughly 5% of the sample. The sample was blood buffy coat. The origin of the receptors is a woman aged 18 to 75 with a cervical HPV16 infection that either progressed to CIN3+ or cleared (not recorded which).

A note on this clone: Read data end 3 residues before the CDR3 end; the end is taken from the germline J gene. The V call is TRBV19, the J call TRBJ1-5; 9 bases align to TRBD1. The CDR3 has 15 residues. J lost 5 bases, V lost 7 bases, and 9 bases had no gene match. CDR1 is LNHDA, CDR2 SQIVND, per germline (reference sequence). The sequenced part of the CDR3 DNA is TGTGCCAGTATAACACCGGGACAGGGAGATCAGCCC. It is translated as CASITPGQGDQP. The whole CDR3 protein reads CASITPGQGDQPQHF.

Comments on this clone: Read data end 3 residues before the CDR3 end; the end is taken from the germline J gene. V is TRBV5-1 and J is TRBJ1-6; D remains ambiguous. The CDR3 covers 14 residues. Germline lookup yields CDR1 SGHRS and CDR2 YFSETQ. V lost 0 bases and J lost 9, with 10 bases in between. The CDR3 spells CASSLAGRGSPLHF. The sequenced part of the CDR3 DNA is TGCGCCAGCAGCTTGGCCGGGCGGGGTTCACCC.

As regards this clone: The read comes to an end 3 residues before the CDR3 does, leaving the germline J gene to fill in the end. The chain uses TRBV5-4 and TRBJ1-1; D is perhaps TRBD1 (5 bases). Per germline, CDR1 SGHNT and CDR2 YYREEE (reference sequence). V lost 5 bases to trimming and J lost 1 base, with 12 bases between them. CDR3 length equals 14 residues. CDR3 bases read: TGTGCCAGCAGGACGGGACTTTCGAACACTGAA. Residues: CASRTGLSNTE. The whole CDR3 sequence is CASRTGLSNTEAFF.

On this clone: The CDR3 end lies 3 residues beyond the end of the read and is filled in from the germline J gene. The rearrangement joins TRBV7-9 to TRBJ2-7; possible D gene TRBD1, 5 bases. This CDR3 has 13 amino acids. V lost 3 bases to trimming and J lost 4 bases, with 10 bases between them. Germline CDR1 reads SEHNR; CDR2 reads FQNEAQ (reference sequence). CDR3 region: CASSFATAYEQYF. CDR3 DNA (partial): TGTGCCAGCAGCTTCGCGACAGCTTACGAG. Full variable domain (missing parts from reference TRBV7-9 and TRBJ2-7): DTGVSQNPRHKITKRGQNVTFRCDPISEHNRLYWYRQTLGQGPEFLTYFQNEAQLEKSRLLSDRFSAERPKGSFSTLEIQRTEQGDSAMYLCASSFATAYEQYFGPGTRLTVT.

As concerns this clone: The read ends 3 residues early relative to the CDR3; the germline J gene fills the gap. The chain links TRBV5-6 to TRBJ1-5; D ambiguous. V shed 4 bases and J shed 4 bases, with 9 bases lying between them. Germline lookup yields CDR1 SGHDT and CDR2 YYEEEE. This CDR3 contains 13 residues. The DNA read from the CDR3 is TGTGCCAGCAGCCCAGGAAATAATCAGCCC. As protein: CASSPGNNQP. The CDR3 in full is CASSPGNNQPQHF.

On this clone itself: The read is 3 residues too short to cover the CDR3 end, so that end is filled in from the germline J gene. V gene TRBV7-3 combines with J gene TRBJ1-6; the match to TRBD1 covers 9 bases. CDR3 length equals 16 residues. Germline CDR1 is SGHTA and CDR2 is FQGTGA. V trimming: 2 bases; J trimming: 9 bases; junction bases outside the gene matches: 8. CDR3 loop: CASSLETGGRGSPLHF. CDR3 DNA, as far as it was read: TGTGCCAGCAGCTTAGAGACAGGGGGTCGAGGTTCACCC.

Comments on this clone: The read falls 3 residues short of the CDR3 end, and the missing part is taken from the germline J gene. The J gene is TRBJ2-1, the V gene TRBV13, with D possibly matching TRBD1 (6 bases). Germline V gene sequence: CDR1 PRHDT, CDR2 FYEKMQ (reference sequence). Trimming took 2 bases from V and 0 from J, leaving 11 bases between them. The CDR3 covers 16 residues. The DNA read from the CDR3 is TGTGCCAGCAGCTTAAAGCTAGGGGGCTCCTACAATGAG. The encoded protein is CASSLKLGGSYNE. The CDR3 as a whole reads CASSLKLGGSYNEQFF.

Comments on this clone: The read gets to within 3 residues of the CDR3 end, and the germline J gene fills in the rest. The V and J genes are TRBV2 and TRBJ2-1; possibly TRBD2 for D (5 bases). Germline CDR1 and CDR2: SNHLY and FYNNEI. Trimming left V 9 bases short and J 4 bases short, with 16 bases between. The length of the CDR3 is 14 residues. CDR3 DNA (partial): TGTGCCAGTCAAGATCGGGGAATTTACAATGAG. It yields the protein CASQDRGIYNE. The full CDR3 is CASQDRGIYNEQFF.

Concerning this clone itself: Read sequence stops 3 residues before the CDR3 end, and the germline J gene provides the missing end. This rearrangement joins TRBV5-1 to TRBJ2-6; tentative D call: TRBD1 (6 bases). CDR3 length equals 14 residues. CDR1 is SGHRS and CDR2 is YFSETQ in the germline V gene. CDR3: CASRSGRQALVLTF. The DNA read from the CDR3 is TGCGCCAGCAGGTCGGGAAGACAGGCTCTGGTC.

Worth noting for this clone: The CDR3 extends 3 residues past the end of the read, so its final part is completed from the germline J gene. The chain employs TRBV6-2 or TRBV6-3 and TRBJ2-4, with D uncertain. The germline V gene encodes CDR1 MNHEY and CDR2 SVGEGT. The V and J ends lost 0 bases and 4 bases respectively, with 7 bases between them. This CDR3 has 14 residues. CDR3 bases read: TGTGCCAGCAGTTACTCTAGTGTTAAAAACATT. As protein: CASSYSSVKNI. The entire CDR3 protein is CASSYSSVKNIQYF.

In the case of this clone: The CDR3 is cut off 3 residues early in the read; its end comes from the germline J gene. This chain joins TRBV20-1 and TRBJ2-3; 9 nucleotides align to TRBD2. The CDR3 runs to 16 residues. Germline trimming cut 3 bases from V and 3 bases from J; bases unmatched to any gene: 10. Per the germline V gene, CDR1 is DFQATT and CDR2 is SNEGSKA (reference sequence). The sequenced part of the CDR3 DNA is TGCAGTGCTAGGGCCTCTAGCGGGGTAGGGACAGATACG. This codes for CSARASSGVGTDT. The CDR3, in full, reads CSARASSGVGTDTQYF.

The CDR3 spells CASSSGQGGYEQYF. The sequenced part of the CDR3 DNA is TGTGCCAGCTCATCGGGACAGGGAGGGTACGAG. The rearrangement links TRBV18 to TRBJ2-7; 9 bases are a match to TRBD1. The missing CDR3 end, 3 residues past where the read stops, is filled in from the germline J gene. CDR1 is KGHSH, CDR2 LQKENI, per germline. This CDR3 contains 14 residues. Trimming at V came to 5 bases and at J to 4 bases, leaving 6 bases not matched to a gene.

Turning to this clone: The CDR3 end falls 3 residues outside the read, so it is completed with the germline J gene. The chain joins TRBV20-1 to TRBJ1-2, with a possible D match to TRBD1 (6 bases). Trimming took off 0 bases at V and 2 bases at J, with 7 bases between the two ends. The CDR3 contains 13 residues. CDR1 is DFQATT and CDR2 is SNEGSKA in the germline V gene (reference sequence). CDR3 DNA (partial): TGCAGTGCTAGAGAGGGGACAAACTATGGC. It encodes CSAREGTNYG. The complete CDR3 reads CSAREGTNYGYTF.

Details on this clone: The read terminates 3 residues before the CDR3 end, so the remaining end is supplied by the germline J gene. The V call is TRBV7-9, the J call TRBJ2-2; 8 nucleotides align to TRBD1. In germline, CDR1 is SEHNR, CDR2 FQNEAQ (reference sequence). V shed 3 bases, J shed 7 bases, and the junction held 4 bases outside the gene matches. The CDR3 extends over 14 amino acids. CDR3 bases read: TGTGCCAGCAGCTTGCAGGGGGCCGGCGGGGAG. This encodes CASSLQGAGGE. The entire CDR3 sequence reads CASSLQGAGGELFF.

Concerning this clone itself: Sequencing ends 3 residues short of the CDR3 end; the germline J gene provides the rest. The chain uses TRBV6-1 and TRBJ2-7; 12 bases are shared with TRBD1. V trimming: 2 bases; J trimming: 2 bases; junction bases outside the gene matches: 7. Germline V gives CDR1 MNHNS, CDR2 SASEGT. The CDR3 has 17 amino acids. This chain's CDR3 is CASSEWGTGGATYEQYF. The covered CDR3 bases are TGTGCCAGCAGTGAATGGGGGACAGGGGGCGCGACCTACGAG.

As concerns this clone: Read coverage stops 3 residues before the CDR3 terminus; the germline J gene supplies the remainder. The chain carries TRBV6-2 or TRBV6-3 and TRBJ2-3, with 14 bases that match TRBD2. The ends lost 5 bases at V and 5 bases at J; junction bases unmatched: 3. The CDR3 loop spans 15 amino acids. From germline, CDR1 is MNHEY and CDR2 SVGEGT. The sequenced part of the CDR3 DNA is TGTGCCAGCAGTCACGGGACTAGCGGGAGAGATACG. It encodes CASSHGTSGRDT. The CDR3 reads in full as CASSHGTSGRDTQYF.

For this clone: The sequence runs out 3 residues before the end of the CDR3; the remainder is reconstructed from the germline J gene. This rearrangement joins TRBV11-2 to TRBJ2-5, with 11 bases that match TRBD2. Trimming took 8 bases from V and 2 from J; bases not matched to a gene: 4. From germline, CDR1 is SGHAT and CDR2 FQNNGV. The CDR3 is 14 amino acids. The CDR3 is CASGSGGGQETQYF. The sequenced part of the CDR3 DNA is TGTGCCAGCGGTAGCGGGGGGGGACAAGAGACC. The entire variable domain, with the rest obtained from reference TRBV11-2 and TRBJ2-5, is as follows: EAGVAQSPRYKIIEKRQSVAFWCNPISGHATLYWYQQILGQGPKLLIQFQNNGVVDDSQLPKDRFSAERLKGVDSTLKIQPAKLEDSAVYLCASGSGGGQETQYFGPGTRLLVL.

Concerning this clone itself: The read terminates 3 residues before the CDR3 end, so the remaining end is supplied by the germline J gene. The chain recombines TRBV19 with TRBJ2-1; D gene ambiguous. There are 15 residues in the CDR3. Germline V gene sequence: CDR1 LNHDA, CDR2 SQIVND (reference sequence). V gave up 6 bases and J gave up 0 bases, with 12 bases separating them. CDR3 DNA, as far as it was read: TGTGCCAGTAGAGGTCGTCTAGACTCCTACAATGAG. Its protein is CASRGRLDSYNE. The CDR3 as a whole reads CASRGRLDSYNEQFF.

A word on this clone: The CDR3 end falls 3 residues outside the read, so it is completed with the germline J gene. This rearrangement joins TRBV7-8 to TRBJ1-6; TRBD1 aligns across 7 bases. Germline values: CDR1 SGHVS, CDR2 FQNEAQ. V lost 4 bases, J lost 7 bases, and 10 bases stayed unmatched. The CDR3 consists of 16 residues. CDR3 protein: CASSSLLDRKNSPLHF. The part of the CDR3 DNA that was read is TGTGCCAGCAGCTCATTATTGGACAGGAAGAATTCACCC.

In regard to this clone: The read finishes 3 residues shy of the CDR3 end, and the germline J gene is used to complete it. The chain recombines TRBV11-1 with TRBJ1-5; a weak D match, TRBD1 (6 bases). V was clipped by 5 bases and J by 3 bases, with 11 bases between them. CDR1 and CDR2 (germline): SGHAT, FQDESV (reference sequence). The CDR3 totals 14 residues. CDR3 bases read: TGTGCCAGCAGCGTCACAGGGTCCAATCAGCCC. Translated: CASSVTGSNQP. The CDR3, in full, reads CASSVTGSNQPQHF.